These 7 T cell receptor beta chains came from one sample sequenced in a study of OX40 agonist ivuxolimab in advanced cancers. Sequenced by immunoSEQ multiplex PCR; TCRdb stores in-frame clones only, minus some. The data show 35,000 to 45,000 clones, roughly 86% seen once. Sequenced material: CD4+ or CD8+ T cells sorted from blood, taken in a trial of the OX40 agonist ivuxolimab. The receptor source for this set is an adult with an advanced solid tumor such as melanoma, head and neck, liver or kidney cancer.

The CDR3 DNA reads as TGTGCCAGTGGGGCCCGGACAGGGAGATTGGGTTCACCCCTCCACTTT. Its protein is CASGARTGRLGSPLHF. The chain couples TRBV19 to TRBJ1-6; 8 bases map to TRBD1. Germline lookup yields CDR1 LNHDA and CDR2 SQIVND (reference sequence). The CDR3 contains 16 residues. Losses at the gene ends were 8 bases for V and 9 bases for J; bases not matched to a gene: 15.

V is TRBV7-8 and J is TRBJ2-5; 11 nucleotides align to TRBD2. The CDR3 is 16 amino acids. Germline values: CDR1 SGHVS, CDR2 FQNEAQ. V gave up 3 bases and J gave up 4 bases; unmatched junction bases: 7. The CDR3 region has the DNA TGTGCCAGCAGCTTTGGGACTAGCGGATTTGGAGAGACCCAGTACTTC. Translated, it gives CASSFGTSGFGETQYF.

The chain links TRBV7-9 to TRBJ2-7, with D hard to call. With 3 bases removed from V and 6 bases from J, the gap between germline ends came to 9 bases. CDR1 is SEHNR, CDR2 FQNEAQ, per germline (reference sequence). The CDR3 is made up of 12 amino acids. The chain's CDR3 is CASSLGLAEQYV. As DNA, the CDR3 is TGTGCCAGCAGCTTGGGGTTAGCCGAGCAGTACGTC.

CDR3 bases: TGTGCCAGCAACCCGACAGGGAGTAGCACAGATACGCAGTATTTT. This codes for CASNPTGSSTDTQYF. The V gene is TRBV14, the J gene TRBJ2-3; 7 nucleotides agree with TRBD1. The CDR3 sequence is 15 residues long. The V gene's germline CDR1 is SGHDN and CDR2 FVKESK. The V and J ends lost 7 bases and 0 bases, in that order; junction bases with no gene match: 7. Variable domain in full (rest from reference TRBV14 and TRBJ2-3): EAGVTQFPSHSVIEKGQTVTLRCDPISGHDNLYWYRRVMGKEIKFLLHFVKESKQDESGMPNNRFLAERTGGTYSTLKVQPAELEDSGVYFCASNPTGSSTDTQYFGPGTRLTVL.

This clone appeared a few times. V and J are TRBV9 and TRBJ2-1, with D possibly being TRBD1 or TRBD2 (6 bases each). The CDR3 totals 14 residues. In germline, CDR1 is SGDLS, CDR2 YYNGEE. The V end lost 1 base, the J end lost 3 bases, and 8 bases lay between the germline ends. The CDR3 coding sequence is TGTGCCAGCAGCGTAAGGGGGGACTACAATGAGCAGTTCTTC. Translation: CASSVRGDYNEQFF.

The rearrangement joins TRBV27 to TRBJ2-5, with D hard to call. Looked up from germline, CDR1 is MNHEY and CDR2 is SMNVEV (reference sequence). This CDR3 has 16 residues. Trimming removed 0 bases at V and 4 bases at J, with 15 bases between. The CDR3 spells CASSLSKGFSVETQYF. CDR3 sequence (DNA): TGTGCCAGCAGTTTATCGAAGGGTTTCTCCGTAGAGACCCAGTACTTC.

This rearrangement joins TRBV6-1 to TRBJ1-5; D is unclear. V lost 5 bases and J 12 bases, leaving 11 bases between the germline ends. The CDR3 extends over 11 amino acids. Germline V gene lookup returns CDR1 MNHNS and CDR2 SASEGT. CDR3 nucleotides: TGTGCCAGCAGTTACGGACGGGACCAGCATTTT. Translated, it gives CASSYGRDQHF.